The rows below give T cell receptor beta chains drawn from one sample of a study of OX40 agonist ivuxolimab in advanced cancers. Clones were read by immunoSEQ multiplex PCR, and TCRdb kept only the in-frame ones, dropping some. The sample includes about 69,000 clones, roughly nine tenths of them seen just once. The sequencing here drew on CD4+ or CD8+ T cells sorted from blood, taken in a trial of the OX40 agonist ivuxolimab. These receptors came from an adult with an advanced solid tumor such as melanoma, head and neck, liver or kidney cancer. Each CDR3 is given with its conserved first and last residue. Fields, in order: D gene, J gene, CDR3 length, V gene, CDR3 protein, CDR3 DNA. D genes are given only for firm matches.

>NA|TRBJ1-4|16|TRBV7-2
CASSPMAAATNEKLFF
TGTGCCAGCTCCCCCATGGCAGCTGCAACTAATGAAAAACTGTTTTTT
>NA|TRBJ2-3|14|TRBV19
CASSIVGSADTQYF
TGTGCCAGTAGTATAGTCGGGAGCGCAGATACGCAGTATTTT
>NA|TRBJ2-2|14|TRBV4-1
CASSQALNTGELFF
TGCGCCAGCAGCCAAGCACTGAACACCGGGGAGCTGTTTTTT
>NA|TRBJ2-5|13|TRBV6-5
CASAGTESETQYF
TGTGCCAGCGCGGGGACAGAATCGGAGACCCAGTACTTC
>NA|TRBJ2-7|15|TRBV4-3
CASSQVPGYTDEQYF
TGCGCCAGCAGCCAAGTCCCGGGGTATACGGACGAGCAGTACTTC
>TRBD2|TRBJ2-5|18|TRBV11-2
CASSLGRGAGVHQETQYF
TGTGCCAGCAGCTTAGGACGAGGAGCGGGGGTACACCAAGAGACCCAGTACTTC
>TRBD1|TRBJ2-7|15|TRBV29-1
CSVEQGQASSYEQYF
TGCAGCGTTGAACAAGGACAGGCATCCTCCTACGAGCAGTACTTC
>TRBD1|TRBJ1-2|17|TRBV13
CASSPNRGRGSNYGYTF
TGTGCCAGCAGCCCCAACAGGGGGCGGGGGTCTAACTATGGCTACACCTTC
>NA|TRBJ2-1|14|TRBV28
CASSLREWGREQFF
TGTGCCAGCAGTTTAAGGGAATGGGGGAGGGAGCAGTTCTTC
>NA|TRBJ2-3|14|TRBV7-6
CASSLYREADTQYF
TGTGCCAGCAGCTTGTACAGGGAAGCAGATACGCAGTATTTT
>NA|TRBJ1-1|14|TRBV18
CASSPIWELTEAFF
TGTGCCAGCTCACCGATCTGGGAACTCACTGAAGCTTTCTTT
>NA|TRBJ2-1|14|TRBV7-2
CASSSFGFANEQFF
TGTGCCAGCAGCTCCTTCGGATTTGCCAATGAGCAGTTCTTC
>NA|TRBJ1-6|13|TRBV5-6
CASSLSLNSPLHF
TGTGCCAGCAGCCTCAGTCTTAATTCACCCCTCCACTTT
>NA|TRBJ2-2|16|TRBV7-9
CASRPGPGLNTGELFF
TGTGCCAGCAGACCGGGCCCAGGTCTGAACACCGGGGAGCTGTTTTTT
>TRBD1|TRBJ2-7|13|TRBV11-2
CASSWGQHYEQYF
TGTGCCAGCAGCTGGGGACAGCACTACGAGCAGTACTTC
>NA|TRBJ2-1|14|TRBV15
CATSPEGRRGEQFF
TGTGCCACCAGCCCCGAGGGGAGGCGGGGTGAGCAGTTCTTC
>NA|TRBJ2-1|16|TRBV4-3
CASSQDVGGKYNEQFF
TGCGCCAGCAGCCAAGATGTTGGGGGAAAATACAATGAGCAGTTCTTC
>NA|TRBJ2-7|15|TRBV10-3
CAISGGTEMGWEQYF
TGTGCCATCAGTGGCGGGACAGAGATGGGATGGGAGCAGTACTTC
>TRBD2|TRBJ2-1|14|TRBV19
CASTPTSGNNEQFF
TGTGCCAGTACCCCGACTAGCGGGAACAATGAGCAGTTCTTC
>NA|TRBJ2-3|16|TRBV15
CATSRDSGSSTDTQYF
TGTGCCACCAGCAGAGATAGCGGCTCTAGCACAGATACGCAGTATTTT